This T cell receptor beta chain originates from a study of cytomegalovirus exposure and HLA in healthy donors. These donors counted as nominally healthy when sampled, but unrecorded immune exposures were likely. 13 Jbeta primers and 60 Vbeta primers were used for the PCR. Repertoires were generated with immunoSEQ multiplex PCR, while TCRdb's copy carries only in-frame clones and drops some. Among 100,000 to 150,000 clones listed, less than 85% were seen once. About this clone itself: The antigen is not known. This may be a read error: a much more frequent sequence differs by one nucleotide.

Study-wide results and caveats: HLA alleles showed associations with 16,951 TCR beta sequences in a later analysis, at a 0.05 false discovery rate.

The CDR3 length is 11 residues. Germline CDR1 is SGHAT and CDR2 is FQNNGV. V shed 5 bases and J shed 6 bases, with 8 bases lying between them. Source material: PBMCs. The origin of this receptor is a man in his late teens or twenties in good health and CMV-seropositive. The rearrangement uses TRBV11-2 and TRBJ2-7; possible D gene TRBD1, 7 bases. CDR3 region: CASSQGGEQYF. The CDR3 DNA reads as TGTGCCAGCAGCCAGGGGGGCGAGCAGTACTTC.